The rows below give T cell receptor beta chains drawn from one sample of a study of T cell repertoires in cytomegalovirus infection. In TCRdb, the reads were re-called with MiXCR into one record per CDR3 protein. Here the sample spans about 360,000 distinct CDR3 sequences, around 18% being singletons. Sample: PBMCs. All receptors come from a human donor in good health (CMV status not recorded). Some clones in this sample may be carry-over from other donors' samples. CDR3s leave out the opening cysteine and the closing phenylalanine or tryptophan. Some rows mark clone size as missing; the rest say once, few, many or name a class of expanded clone.

v_gene: TRBV7-9; abundance: -; CDR3aa: ASRPQTGEGAGANVLT
v_gene: TRBV7-8; abundance: -; CDR3aa: ASSLSIREKLF
v_gene: TRBV12-3/TRBV12-4; abundance: many; CDR3aa: ASSSPPGQQNQPQH
v_gene: TRBV5-1; abundance: few; CDR3aa: ASSLVQLNTEAF
v_gene: TRBV10-3; abundance: once; CDR3aa: ATARRTGDRTEAF
v_gene: TRBV10-3; abundance: many; CDR3aa: AVHRDMGLGDYEQY
v_gene: TRBV7-2; abundance: many; CDR3aa: ASSLVAAGDQTQY
v_gene: TRBV19; abundance: few; CDR3aa: ASSIRQYNQPQH
v_gene: TRBV11-2; abundance: -; CDR3aa: ASSLVDRGQY
v_gene: TRBV5-1; abundance: few; CDR3aa: ASSYQASANYGYT